This T cell receptor (beta chain) was profiled in a study of blood T cell repertoires in COVID-19. TCRdb's table, derived via immunoSEQ multiplex PCR, lists solely in-frame clones and lacks some. The sample gives about 250,000 clones, approximately 84% of which show up once; less than 2% is in the top ten. The ends were cut back, 0 bases at V and 2 bases at J, with 14 bases in the middle. CDR1 and CDR2 (germline): MNHEY, SMNVEV (reference sequence). The CDR3 contains 16 residues. A remark on this clone: This sample includes further DNA sequences coding for the same CDR3.

The rearrangement joins TRBV27 to TRBJ2-7, with TRBD2 as a possible D gene (5 bases). The TCR sequence derives from a man aged 35 to 55 who had recovered from COVID-19. Sequencing was carried out using PBMCs or T cells enriched from blood (not recorded which). CDR3 DNA: TGTGCCAGCAGTTTATCGGCGGGCGGGTACCCCTACGAGCAGTACTTC. Translation gives CASSLSAGGYPYEQYF.